The clone carrying this T cell receptor (beta chain) has only a few counts. Its target is not known. The CDR3 has 15 amino acids. Trimming left V 4 bases short and J 1 base short, with 13 bases between. The V gene's germline CDR1 is MNHNS and CDR2 SASEGT. Expressed TCRB transcripts got sequenced, as all isolated RNA was reverse transcribed. Profiling relied on immunoSEQ multiplex PCR, and the TCRdb table lists in-frame clones only, not all of them. The table records 200,000 to 250,000 clones, over 7.5% of them present only once. These data are taken from a study of beta chain features in type 1 diabetes. The study, taken as a whole, reports: Cells expressing TCR highly could be over-represented by cDNA sequencing. Equally in patients and controls, shorter templates might have been favored by PCR. At VDJ recombination sites, type 1 diabetes patients had fewer insertions and more deleted nucleotides.

The chain has TRBV6-1 and TRBJ1-1; maybe TRBD1 (6 bases). This TCR was recovered from a woman aged 18 to 35 in good health. Sequences were obtained from naive CD4+ T cells from blood. CDR3 region: CASSAMGGGNTEAFF. As DNA, the CDR3 is TGTGCCAGCAGTGCGATGGGAGGGGGGAACACTGAAGCTTTCTTT.